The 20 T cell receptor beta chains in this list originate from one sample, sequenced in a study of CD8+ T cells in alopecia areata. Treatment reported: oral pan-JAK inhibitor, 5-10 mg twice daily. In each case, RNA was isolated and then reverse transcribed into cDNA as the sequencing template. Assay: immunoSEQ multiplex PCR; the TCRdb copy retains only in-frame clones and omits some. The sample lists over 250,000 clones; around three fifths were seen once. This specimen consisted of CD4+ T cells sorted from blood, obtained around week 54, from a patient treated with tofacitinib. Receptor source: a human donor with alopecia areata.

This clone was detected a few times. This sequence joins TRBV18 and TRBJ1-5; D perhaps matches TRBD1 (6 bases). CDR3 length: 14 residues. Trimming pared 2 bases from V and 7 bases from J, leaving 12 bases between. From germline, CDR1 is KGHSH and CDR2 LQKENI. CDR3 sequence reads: CASSPMGGDQPQHF. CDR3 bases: TGTGCCAGCTCACCAATGGGGGGCGACCAGCCCCAGCATTTT.

The CDR3 DNA reads as TGTGCCAGCAGCTTAGAATTCTACGAGCAGTACTTC. Residues: CASSLEFYEQYF. The chain uses TRBV7-9 and TRBJ2-7; D remains ambiguous. V lost 1 base and J 3 bases, leaving 4 bases between the germline ends. The CDR3 runs to 12 residues. Germline V CDR1 and CDR2: SEHNR, FQNEAQ (reference sequence).

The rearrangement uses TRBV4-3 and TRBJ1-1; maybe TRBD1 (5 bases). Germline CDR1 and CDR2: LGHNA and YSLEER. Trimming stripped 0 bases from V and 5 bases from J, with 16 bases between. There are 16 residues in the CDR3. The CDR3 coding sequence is TGCGCCAGCAGCCAAGATTTCGGGGCAAAGGGGACTGAAGCTTTCTTT. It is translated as CASSQDFGAKGTEAFF.

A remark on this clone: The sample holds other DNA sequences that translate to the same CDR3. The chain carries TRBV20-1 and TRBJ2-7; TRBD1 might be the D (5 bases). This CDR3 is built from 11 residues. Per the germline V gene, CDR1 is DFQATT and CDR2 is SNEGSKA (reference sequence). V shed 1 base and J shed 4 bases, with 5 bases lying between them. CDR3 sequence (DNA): TGCAGTGCTAGAGCAGGGTACGAGCAGTACTTC. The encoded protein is CSARAGYEQYF.

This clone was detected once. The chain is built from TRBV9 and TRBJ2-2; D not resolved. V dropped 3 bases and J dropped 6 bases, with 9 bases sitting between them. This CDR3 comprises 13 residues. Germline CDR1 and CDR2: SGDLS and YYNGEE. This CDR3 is CASSALSPGELFF. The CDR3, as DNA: TGTGCCAGCAGCGCCCTGTCCCCCGGGGAGCTGTTTTTT.

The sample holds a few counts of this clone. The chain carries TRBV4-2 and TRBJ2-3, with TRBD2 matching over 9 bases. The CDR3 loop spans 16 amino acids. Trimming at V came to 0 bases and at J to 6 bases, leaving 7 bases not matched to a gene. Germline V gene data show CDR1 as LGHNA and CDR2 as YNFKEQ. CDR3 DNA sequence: TGTGCCAGCAGCCAAGAAGGCGGGGGGGCCTGGGATACGCAGTATTTT. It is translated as CASSQEGGGAWDTQYF.

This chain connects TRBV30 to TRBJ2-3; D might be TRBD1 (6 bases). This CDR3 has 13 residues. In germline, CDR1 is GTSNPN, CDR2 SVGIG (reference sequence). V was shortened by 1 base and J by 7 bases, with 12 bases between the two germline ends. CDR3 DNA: TGTGCCTGGAGTGGGGATACAGGGAATACGCAGTATTTT. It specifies CAWSGDTGNTQYF.

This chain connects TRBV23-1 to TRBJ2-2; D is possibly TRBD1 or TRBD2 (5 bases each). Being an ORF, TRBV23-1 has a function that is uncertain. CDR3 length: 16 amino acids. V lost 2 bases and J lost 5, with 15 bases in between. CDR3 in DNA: TGCGCCAGCAGTCAACCCGGGGCAGGGATAACCGGGGAGCTGTTTTTT. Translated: CASSQPGAGITGELFF.

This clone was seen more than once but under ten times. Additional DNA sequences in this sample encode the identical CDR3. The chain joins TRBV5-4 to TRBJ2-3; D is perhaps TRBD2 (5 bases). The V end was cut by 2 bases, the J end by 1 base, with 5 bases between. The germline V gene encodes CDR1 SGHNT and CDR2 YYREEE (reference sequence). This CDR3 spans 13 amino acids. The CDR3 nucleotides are TGTGCCAGCAGCTTTAGCGGCACAGATACGCAGTATTTT. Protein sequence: CASSFSGTDTQYF.

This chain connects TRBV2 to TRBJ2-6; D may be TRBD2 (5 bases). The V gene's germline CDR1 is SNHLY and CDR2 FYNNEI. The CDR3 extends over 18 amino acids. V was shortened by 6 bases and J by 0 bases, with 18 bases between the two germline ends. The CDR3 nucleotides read TGTGCCAGCAGCCACCCGGACTGGGTCCTCTCTGGGGCCAACGTCCTGACTTTC. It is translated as CASSHPDWVLSGANVLTF.

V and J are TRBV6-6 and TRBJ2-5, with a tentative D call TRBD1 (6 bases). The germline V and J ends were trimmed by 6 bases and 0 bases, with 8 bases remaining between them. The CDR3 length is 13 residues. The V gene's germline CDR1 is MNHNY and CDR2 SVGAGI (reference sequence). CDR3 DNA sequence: TGTGCCAGCAGGGACAGCAACCAAGAGACCCAGTACTTC. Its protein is CASRDSNQETQYF.

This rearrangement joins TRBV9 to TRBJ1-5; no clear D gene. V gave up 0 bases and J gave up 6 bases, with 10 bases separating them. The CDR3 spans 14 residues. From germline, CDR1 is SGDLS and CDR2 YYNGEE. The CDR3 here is CASSVGSGSQPQHF. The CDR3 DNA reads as TGTGCCAGCAGCGTAGGGAGTGGTTCTCAGCCCCAGCATTTT.

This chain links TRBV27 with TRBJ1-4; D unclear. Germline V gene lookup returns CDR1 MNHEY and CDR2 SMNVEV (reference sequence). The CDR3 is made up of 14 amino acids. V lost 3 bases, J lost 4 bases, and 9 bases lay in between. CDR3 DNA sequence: TGTGCCAGCAGTTTTCGCGAGAGTAATGAAAAACTGTTTTTT. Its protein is CASSFRESNEKLFF.

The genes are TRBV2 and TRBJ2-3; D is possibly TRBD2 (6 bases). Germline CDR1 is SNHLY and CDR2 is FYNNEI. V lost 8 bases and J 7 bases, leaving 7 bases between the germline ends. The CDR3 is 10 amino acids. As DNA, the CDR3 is TGTGCCAGCGGGGGGAATACGCAGTATTTT. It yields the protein CASGGNTQYF.

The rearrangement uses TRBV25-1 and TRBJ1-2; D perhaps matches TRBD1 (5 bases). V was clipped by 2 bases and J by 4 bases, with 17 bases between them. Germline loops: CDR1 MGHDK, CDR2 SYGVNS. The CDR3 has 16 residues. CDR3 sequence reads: CASSEPGEGSSYGYTF. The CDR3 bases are TGTGCCAGCAGTGAACCCGGTGAGGGGTCCAGCTATGGCTACACCTTC.

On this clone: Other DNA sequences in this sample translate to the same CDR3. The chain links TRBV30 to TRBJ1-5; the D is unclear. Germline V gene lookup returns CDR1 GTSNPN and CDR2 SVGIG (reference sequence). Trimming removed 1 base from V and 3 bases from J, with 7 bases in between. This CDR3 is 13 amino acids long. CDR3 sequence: CAWSEGLNQPQHF. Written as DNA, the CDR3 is TGTGCCTGGAGTGAAGGGCTCAATCAGCCCCAGCATTTT.

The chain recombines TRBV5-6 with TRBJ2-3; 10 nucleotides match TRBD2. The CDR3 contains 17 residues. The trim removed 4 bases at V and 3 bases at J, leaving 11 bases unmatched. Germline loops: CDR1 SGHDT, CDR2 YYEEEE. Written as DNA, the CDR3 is TGTGCCAGCAGCCGACCTTCGGGGACTAGCGCGACAGATACGCAGTATTTT. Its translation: CASSRPSGTSATDTQYF.

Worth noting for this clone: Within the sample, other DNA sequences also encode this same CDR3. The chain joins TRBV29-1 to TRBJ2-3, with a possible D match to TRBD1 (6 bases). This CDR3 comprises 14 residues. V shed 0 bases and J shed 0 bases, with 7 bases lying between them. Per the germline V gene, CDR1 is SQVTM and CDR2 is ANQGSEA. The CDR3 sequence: CSVEDRGSTDTQYF. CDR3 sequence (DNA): TGCAGCGTTGAAGATAGGGGGAGCACAGATACGCAGTATTTT.

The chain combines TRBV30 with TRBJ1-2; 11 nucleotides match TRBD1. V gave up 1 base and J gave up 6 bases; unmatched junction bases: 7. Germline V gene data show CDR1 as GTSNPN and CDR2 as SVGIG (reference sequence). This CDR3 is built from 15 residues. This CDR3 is CAWSAPGTGGNGYTF. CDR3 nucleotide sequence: TGTGCCTGGAGTGCACCTGGGACAGGGGGGAATGGCTACACCTTC.

The chain's CDR3 is CSVTEGTIPYEQYF. The CDR3 nucleotides read TGCAGCGTCACAGAGGGCACTATCCCCTACGAGCAGTACTTC. This chain connects TRBV29-1 to TRBJ2-7, with a possible D match to TRBD2 (5 bases). V dropped 6 bases and J dropped 2 bases, with 17 bases sitting between them. This CDR3 is built from 14 residues. Germline V gene data show CDR1 as SQVTM and CDR2 as ANQGSEA.